This entry concerns a single T cell receptor beta chain. V gave up 5 bases and J gave up 3 bases; unmatched junction bases: 6. The CDR3 contains 14 residues. From germline, CDR1 is SGHAT and CDR2 FQNNGV. The sample originates from a study of T cell changes during pregnancy in multiple sclerosis. The repertoire was sequenced with immunoSEQ multiplex PCR; TCRdb's copy has only in-frame clones and lacks some. The table has tens of thousands of clones, roughly nine tenths seen once. The V call is TRBV11-2, the J call TRBJ1-1; 7 bases map to TRBD1. Sequenced here: peripheral blood, sampled in the second trimester of pregnancy. The sequence derives from a female donor with multiple sclerosis, enrolled in a pregnancy study. The CDR3 nucleotides are TGTGCCAGCAGCCCCGACAGGGTAGACACTGAAGCTTTCTTT. Amino acids: CASSPDRVDTEAFF.